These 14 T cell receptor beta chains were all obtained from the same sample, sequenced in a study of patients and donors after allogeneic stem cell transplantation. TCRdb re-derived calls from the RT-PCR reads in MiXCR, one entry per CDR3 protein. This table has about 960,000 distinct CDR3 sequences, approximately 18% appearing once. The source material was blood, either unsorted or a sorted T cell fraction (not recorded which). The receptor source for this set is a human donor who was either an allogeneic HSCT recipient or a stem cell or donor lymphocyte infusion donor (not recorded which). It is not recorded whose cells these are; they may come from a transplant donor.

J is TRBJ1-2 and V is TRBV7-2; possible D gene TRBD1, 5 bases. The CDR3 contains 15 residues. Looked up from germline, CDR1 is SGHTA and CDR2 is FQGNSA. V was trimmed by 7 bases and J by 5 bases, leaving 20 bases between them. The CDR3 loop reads CASTPGRSSGYGYTF. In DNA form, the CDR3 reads TGTGCCAGCACCCCAGGGCGGAGCAGCGGGTATGGCTACACCTTC.

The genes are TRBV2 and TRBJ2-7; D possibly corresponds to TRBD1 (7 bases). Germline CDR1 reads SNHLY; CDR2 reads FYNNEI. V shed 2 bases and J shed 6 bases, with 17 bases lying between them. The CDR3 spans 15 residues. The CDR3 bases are TGTGCCAGCAGTGAAAGGAGGGGGCAAAGGGGCGAGCAGTACTTC. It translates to CASSERRGQRGEQYF.

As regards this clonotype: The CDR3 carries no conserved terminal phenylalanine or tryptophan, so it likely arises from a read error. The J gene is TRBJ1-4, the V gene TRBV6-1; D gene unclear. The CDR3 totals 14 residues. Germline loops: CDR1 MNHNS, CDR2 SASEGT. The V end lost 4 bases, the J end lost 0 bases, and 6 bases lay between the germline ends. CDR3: CASSGEATNEKLFL. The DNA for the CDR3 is TGTGCCAGCAGTGGAGAAGCAACTAATGAAAAACTGTTTCTT.

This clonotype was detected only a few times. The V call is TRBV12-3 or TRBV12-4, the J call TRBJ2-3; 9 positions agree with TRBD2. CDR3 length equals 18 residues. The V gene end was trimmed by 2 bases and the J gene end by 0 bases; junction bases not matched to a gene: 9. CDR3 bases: TGTGCCAGCAGTTTAAGGCTAGCGGGGTTGACTAGCACAGATACGCAGTATTTT. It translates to CASSLRLAGLTSTDTQYF.

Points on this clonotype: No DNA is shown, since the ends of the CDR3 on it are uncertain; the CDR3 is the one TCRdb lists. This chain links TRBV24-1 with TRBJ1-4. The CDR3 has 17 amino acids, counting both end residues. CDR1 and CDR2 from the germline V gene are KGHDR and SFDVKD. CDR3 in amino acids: CATSDSSGWANEKLFFF.

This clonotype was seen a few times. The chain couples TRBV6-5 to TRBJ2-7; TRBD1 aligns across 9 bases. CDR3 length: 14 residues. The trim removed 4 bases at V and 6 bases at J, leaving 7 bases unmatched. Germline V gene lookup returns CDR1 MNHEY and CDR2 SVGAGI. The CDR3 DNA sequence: TGTGCCAGCAGTTTAAACAGGGGGCAGGGCGAGCAGTACTTC. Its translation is CASSLNRGQGEQYF.

The CDR3 sequence: CSASRLTVQETQYF. The CDR3 DNA is TGCAGTGCTAGTCGTTTGACAGTTCAAGAGACCCAGTACTTC. The J gene is TRBJ2-5, the V gene TRBV20-1; D possibly corresponds to TRBD1 (5 bases). Germline CDR1 reads DFQATT; CDR2 reads SNEGSKA (reference sequence). The germline V and J ends were trimmed by 3 bases and 2 bases, with 13 bases remaining between them. This CDR3 has 14 residues.

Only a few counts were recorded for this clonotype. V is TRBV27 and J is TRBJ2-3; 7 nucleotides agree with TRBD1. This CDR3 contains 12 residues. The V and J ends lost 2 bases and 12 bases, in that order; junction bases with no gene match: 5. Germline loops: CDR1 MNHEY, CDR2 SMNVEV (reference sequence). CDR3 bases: TGTGCCAGCAGTTTACCGGACAGGCCTCAGTATTTT. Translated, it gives CASSLPDRPQYF.

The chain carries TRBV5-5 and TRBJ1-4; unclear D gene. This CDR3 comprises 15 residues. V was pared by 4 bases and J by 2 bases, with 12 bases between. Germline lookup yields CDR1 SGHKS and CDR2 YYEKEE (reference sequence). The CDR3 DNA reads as TGTGCCAGCAGCCCATTCAGAGGCACTAATGAAAAACTGTTTTTT. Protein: CASSPFRGTNEKLFF.

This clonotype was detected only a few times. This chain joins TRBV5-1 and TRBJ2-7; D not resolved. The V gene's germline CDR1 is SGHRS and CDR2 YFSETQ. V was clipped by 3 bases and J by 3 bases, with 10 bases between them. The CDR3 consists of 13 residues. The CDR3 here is CASSYQGYYEQYF. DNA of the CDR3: TGCGCCAGCAGCTACCAAGGCTACTACGAGCAGTACTTC.

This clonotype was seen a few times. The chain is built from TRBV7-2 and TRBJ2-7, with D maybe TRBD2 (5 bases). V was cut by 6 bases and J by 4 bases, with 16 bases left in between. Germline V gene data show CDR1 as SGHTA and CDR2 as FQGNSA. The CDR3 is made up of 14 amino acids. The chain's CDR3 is CASSSQSAVYEQYF. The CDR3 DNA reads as TGTGCCAGCAGTTCCCAATCAGCGGTTTACGAGCAGTACTTC.

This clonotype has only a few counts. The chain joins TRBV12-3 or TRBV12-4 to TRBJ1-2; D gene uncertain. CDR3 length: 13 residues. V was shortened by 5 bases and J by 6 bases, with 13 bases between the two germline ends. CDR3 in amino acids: CASSPRRADGYTF. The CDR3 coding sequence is TGTGCCAGCAGTCCCCGGAGGGCGGATGGCTACACCTTC.

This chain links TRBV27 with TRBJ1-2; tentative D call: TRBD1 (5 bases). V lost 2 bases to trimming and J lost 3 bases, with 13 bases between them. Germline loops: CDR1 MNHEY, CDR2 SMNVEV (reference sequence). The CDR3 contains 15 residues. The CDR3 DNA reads TGTGCCAGCAGTTTAGATATTGGGGGTTACTATGGCTACACCTTC. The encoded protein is CASSLDIGGYYGYTF.

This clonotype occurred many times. Written as DNA, the CDR3 is TGTGCCATCAGGATGGACAGTAACTATGGCTACACCTTC. Translation gives CAIRMDSNYGYTF. J is TRBJ1-2 and V is TRBV10-3; D is possibly TRBD1 (6 bases). Germline V lookup: CDR1 ENHRY, CDR2 SYGVKD. Trimming left V 6 bases short and J 1 base short, with 9 bases between. The CDR3 has 13 amino acids.